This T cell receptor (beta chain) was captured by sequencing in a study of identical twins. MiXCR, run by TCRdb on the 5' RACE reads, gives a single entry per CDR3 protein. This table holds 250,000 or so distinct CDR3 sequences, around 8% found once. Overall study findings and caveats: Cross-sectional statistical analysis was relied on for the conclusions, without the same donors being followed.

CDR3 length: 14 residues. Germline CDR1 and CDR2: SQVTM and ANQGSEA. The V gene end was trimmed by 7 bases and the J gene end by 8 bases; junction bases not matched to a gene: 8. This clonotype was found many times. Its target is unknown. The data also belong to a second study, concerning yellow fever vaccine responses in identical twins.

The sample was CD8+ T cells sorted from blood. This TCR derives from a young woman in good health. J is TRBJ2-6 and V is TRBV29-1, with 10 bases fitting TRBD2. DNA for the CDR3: TGCAGCGCACAAGCGGGGGGGCGTACCAACGTCCTGACTTTC. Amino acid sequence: CSAQAGGRTNVLTF.